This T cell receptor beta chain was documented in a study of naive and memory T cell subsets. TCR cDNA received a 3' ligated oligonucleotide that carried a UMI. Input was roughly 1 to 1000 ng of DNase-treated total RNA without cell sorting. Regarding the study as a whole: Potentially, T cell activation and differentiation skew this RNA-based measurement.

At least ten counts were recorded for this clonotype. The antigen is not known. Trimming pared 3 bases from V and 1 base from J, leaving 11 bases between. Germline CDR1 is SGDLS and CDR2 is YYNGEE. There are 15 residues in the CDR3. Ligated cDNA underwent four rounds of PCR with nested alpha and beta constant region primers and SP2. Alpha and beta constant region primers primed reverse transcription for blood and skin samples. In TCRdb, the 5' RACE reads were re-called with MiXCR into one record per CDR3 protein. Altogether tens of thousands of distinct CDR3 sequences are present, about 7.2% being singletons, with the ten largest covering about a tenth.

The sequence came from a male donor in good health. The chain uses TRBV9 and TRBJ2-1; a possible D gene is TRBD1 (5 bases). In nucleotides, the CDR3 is TGTGCCAGCAGCGCGGACACTCCATCCTACAATGAGCAGTTCTTC. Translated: CASSADTPSYNEQFF.